A single sample gave rise to the 31 T cell receptor beta chains below, sequenced in a study of circulating and synovial CD4+ cells in juvenile arthritis. Data came from immunoSEQ multiplex PCR; TCRdb stores just in-frame clones and leaves some out. The sample lists 3,000 to 4,500 clones, approximately 87% occurring once. The material sequenced was CD4+ T cells from synovial fluid. The receptors here all came from a human donor with juvenile idiopathic arthritis.

The rearrangement uses TRBV5-4 and TRBJ2-1; 8 bases fit TRBD2. This CDR3 has 16 residues. Germline V gives CDR1 SGHNT, CDR2 YYREEE (reference sequence). Trimming removed 4 bases from V and 6 bases from J; junction bases left unmatched: 12. The CDR3 DNA follows: TGTGCCAGCAGCCGGGCGGGAGGAGCCAGGAGCAATGAGCAGTTCTTC. Translated: CASSRAGGARSNEQFF.

The J gene is TRBJ1-5, the V gene TRBV12-5; no firm D call. V was trimmed by 4 bases and J by 7 bases, leaving 8 bases between them. The CDR3 totals 12 residues. In germline, CDR1 is LGHNT, CDR2 FRNRAP. This chain's CDR3 is CASGWGGQPQHF. The CDR3 DNA reads as TGTGCTAGTGGTTGGGGAGGGCAGCCCCAGCATTTT. Together with reference TRBV12-5 and TRBJ1-5, the CDR3 gives the full variable domain: DARVTQTPRHKVTEMGQEVTMRCQPILGHNTVFWYRQTMMQGLELLAYFRNRAPLDDSGMPKDRFSAEMPDATLATLKIQPSEPRDSAVYFCASGWGGQPQHFGDGTRLSIL.

The sample holds a few counts of this clone. V usage is TRBV28 and J usage is TRBJ1-2, with 7 bases fitting TRBD1. Germline assignment: CDR1 MDHEN and CDR2 SYDVKM. V trimming: 2 bases; J trimming: 7 bases; junction bases outside the gene matches: 7. The CDR3 runs to 14 residues. The CDR3 DNA is TGTGCCAGCAGTTTAACAGGGGTTTACGGTGGCTACACCTTC. Translation gives CASSLTGVYGGYTF.

V is TRBV11-3 and J is TRBJ2-1, with D perhaps matching TRBD2 (6 bases). Per germline, CDR1 SGHNT and CDR2 YENEEA. Deletions cut 1 base from V and 9 bases from J, with 10 bases between. The CDR3 is 13 residues long. CDR3 nucleotide sequence: TGTGCCAGCAGCTTAGCACGGGAGTTTGAGCAGTTCTTC. The encoded protein is CASSLAREFEQFF.

The chain has TRBV9 and TRBJ1-4; 8 bases align to TRBD1. Germline V gene sequence: CDR1 SGDLS, CDR2 YYNGEE. The CDR3 covers 14 residues. Trimming removed 0 bases from V and 8 bases from J; junction bases left unmatched: 3. The CDR3, as DNA: TGTGCCAGCAGCGTAGGGACAGGGTCCGAAAAACTGTTTTTT. It yields the protein CASSVGTGSEKLFF.

The genes are TRBV5-8 and TRBJ1-5; 7 bases agree with TRBD1. J gave up 5 bases and V 2 bases, and 10 bases lay outside the gene matches. The germline CDR1 and CDR2 sequences are SGHTS and YDEGEE. CDR3 length equals 16 residues. CDR3 protein: CASSFTMTGLYQPQHF. The CDR3 coding sequence is TGTGCCAGCAGCTTCACTATGACAGGGCTTTATCAGCCCCAGCATTTT.

This clone was recorded only once. Other nucleotide sequences in the sample specify the same CDR3. CDR3: CASSYGQLNSPLHF. CDR3 sequence (DNA): TGTGCCAGCAGTTACGGTCAACTCAATTCACCCCTCCACTTT. The gene calls are TRBV6-5 and TRBJ1-6; no clear D. The length of the CDR3 is 14 residues. Trimming removed 2 bases from V and 7 bases from J, with 9 bases in between. CDR1 is MNHEY and CDR2 is SVGAGI in the germline V gene.

The chain is built from TRBV7-2 and TRBJ1-5; no reliable D call. Deletions cut 4 bases from V and 3 bases from J, with 10 bases between. This CDR3 comprises 14 residues. CDR1 and CDR2 from the germline V gene are SGHTA and FQGNSA. CDR3 in amino acids: CASSSLGINQPQHF. In DNA form, the CDR3 reads TGTGCCAGCAGCTCACTGGGCATCAATCAGCCCCAGCATTTT.

This sequence joins TRBV20-1 and TRBJ2-5; D not certain. Trimming left V 7 bases short and J 5 bases short, with 11 bases between. CDR3 length: 11 amino acids. The germline CDR1 and CDR2 sequences are DFQATT and SNEGSKA (reference sequence). CDR3 in DNA: TGCAGTGTACGGGTGGGTGAGACCCAGTACTTC. This codes for CSVRVGETQYF.

The V call is TRBV6-5, the J call TRBJ2-3, with D possibly being TRBD2 (7 bases). Germline values: CDR1 MNHEY, CDR2 SVGAGI. V dropped 7 bases and J dropped 3 bases, with 14 bases sitting between them. This CDR3 has 14 residues. Here the CDR3 reads CASTRGGPTDTQYF. The CDR3 DNA reads as TGTGCCAGCACAAGGGGGGGGCCAACAGATACGCAGTATTTT.

The sample holds a few counts of this clone. The junction departs from germline at one end; a sequencing error may be responsible. This chain links TRBV6-1 with TRBJ1-1; 7 bases map to TRBD1. Germline V gene data show CDR1 as MNHNS and CDR2 as SASEGT. The CDR3 is made up of 14 amino acids. This CDR3 reads CASSEEPFRGEAFF. Here the CDR3 DNA reads TGTGCCAGCAGCGAAGAACCCTTCAGGGGGGAGGCTTTCTTT.

The CDR3 coding sequence is TGTGCCAGTAGTGTAACAGGGTTTAATGAAAAACTGTTTTTT. Its protein product is CASSVTGFNEKLFF. This chain links TRBV19 with TRBJ1-4, with D possibly matching TRBD1 (6 bases). The germline V gene encodes CDR1 LNHDA and CDR2 SQIVND (reference sequence). The V and J ends lost 5 bases and 4 bases respectively, with 11 bases between them. CDR3 length: 14 amino acids.

The chain joins TRBV12-5 to TRBJ2-7; 8 nucleotides align to TRBD2. J gave up 3 bases and V 6 bases, and 4 bases lay outside the gene matches. This CDR3 has 13 residues. CDR1 LGHNT and CDR2 FRNRAP come from the germline V gene. In DNA, the CDR3 is TGTGCTAGTGGCCGCAGCGGGGGCTACGAGCAGTACTTC. Its protein product is CASGRSGGYEQYF. Full variable domain (outside the CDR3, taken from reference TRBV12-5 and TRBJ2-7): DARVTQTPRHKVTEMGQEVTMRCQPILGHNTVFWYRQTMMQGLELLAYFRNRAPLDDSGMPKDRFSAEMPDATLATLKIQPSEPRDSAVYFCASGRSGGYEQYFGPGTRLTVT.

V usage is TRBV9 and J usage is TRBJ2-1, with D uncertain. This CDR3 has 12 residues. CDR1 and CDR2 from the germline V gene are SGDLS and YYNGEE. With 4 bases removed from V and 8 bases from J, the gap between germline ends came to 10 bases. CDR3 loop: CASSRLAHEQFF. The CDR3 coding sequence is TGTGCCAGCAGCCGATTAGCCCATGAGCAGTTCTTC.

The DNA for the CDR3 is TGTGCCAGCAGTGAATCGGGACAGGGGTTGCCCCTCCACTTT. It translates to CASSESGQGLPLHF. The chain has TRBV6-1 and TRBJ1-6; 10 bases map to TRBD1. This CDR3 contains 14 residues. Germline loops: CDR1 MNHNS, CDR2 SASEGT. Unmatched junction bases numbered 5, after V lost 2 bases and J lost 13 bases.

The genes are TRBV7-6 and TRBJ2-2, with a tentative D call TRBD1 (6 bases). This CDR3 has 15 residues. Germline V gives CDR1 SGHVS, CDR2 FNYEAQ. V lost 5 bases and J lost 2, with 12 bases in between. CDR3 in amino acids: CASSPGHLNTGELFF. The DNA of the CDR3 is TGTGCCAGCAGCCCGGGACATCTAAACACCGGGGAGCTGTTTTTT.

The rearrangement uses TRBV11-2 and TRBJ2-6; D gene unclear. CDR1 is SGHAT, CDR2 FQNNGV, per germline. The CDR3 spans 14 residues. The germline V and J ends were trimmed by 4 bases and 0 bases, with 4 bases remaining between them. The DNA of the CDR3 is TGTGCCAGCAGCTCCGGCTCTGGGGCCAACGTCCTGACTTTC. It is translated as CASSSGSGANVLTF.

J is TRBJ1-5 and V is TRBV19; maybe TRBD1 (5 bases). The V and J ends lost 7 bases and 2 bases respectively, with 12 bases between them. The CDR3 contains 14 residues. The V gene's germline CDR1 is LNHDA and CDR2 SQIVND (reference sequence). CDR3 loop: CASKALTGNQPQHF. In DNA, the CDR3 is TGTGCCAGTAAAGCGTTGACAGGCAATCAGCCCCAGCATTTT. Variable domain in full (rest from reference TRBV19 and TRBJ1-5): DGGITQSPKYLFRKEGQNVTLSCEQNLNHDAMYWYRQDPGQGLRLIYYSQIVNDFQKGDIAEGYSVSREKKESFPLTVTSAQKNPTAFYLCASKALTGNQPQHFGDGTRLSIL.

The J gene is TRBJ2-1, the V gene TRBV5-5, with 8 positions matching TRBD2. After removal of 4 bases from V and 2 bases from J, the junction contained 2 bases not matched to a gene. Looked up from germline, CDR1 is SGHKS and CDR2 is YYEKEE (reference sequence). The CDR3 runs to 14 residues. CDR3 sequence (DNA): TGTGCCAGCAGCACCGGGGGGGCCTACAATGAGCAGTTCTTC. Its translation: CASSTGGAYNEQFF.

This chain connects TRBV5-1 to TRBJ2-7, with D possibly being TRBD1 (6 bases). Trimming cost V 5 bases and J 7 bases, with 16 bases left between them. The germline gives CDR1 SGHRS, CDR2 YFSETQ. The CDR3 loop spans 13 amino acids. The DNA of the CDR3 is TGCGCCAGCAGTTTGCAGGGGTTACGTGAGCAGTACTTC. This translates into CASSLQGLREQYF.

The chain couples TRBV5-4 to TRBJ2-2; the D gene is possibly TRBD2 (7 bases). From germline, CDR1 is SGHNT and CDR2 YYREEE (reference sequence). The ends were cut back, 4 bases at V and 0 bases at J, with 13 bases in the middle. The CDR3 sequence is 16 residues long. The CDR3 DNA follows: TGTGCCAGCAGCGTGAGGGGGGGCGCGAACACCGGGGAGCTGTTTTTT. This codes for CASSVRGGANTGELFF.

In its sample, this clone was seen once. The chain carries TRBV5-1 and TRBJ2-7; 8 positions match TRBD1. From germline, CDR1 is SGHRS and CDR2 YFSETQ. The CDR3 runs to 15 residues. J gave up 2 bases and V 4 bases, and 8 bases lay outside the gene matches. CDR3 sequence reads: CASSPQPGQAYEQYF. The CDR3 region has the DNA TGCGCCAGCAGCCCCCAACCGGGACAGGCCTACGAGCAGTACTTC.

J is TRBJ1-2 and V is TRBV7-9; tentative D call: TRBD1 (6 bases). The ends were cut back, 3 bases at V and 8 bases at J, with 13 bases in the middle. The CDR3 contains 13 residues. Germline CDR1 reads SEHNR; CDR2 reads FQNEAQ (reference sequence). CDR3 in amino acids: CASSLPGVRGYTF. The CDR3 DNA is TGTGCCAGCAGCTTGCCAGGGGTTAGGGGCTACACCTTC.

This clone was detected only a few times. The chain links TRBV6-5 to TRBJ2-7, with 9 bases aligning to TRBD1. This CDR3 has 12 amino acids. V lost 6 bases, J lost 5 bases, and 2 bases stayed unmatched. The germline gives CDR1 MNHEY, CDR2 SVGAGI. The CDR3 region is CASRGDRDEQYF. CDR3 DNA: TGTGCCAGCAGGGGGGACAGGGACGAGCAGTACTTC.

This sequence joins TRBV4-3 and TRBJ2-1, with 10 bases lining up with TRBD2. The CDR3 covers 18 residues. CDR1 is LGHNA, CDR2 YSLEER, per germline. V trimming: 2 bases; J trimming: 7 bases; junction bases outside the gene matches: 14. The DNA of the CDR3 is TGCGCCAGCAGCCAACATATGGGCCTAGCGGGAGCTCGGAATGAGCAGTTCTTC. This encodes CASSQHMGLAGARNEQFF.

The chain couples TRBV11-3 to TRBJ2-1; TRBD2 aligns across 9 bases. This CDR3 region has 15 residues. The V gene end was trimmed by 5 bases and the J gene end by 1 base; junction bases not matched to a gene: 3. Looked up from germline, CDR1 is SGHNT and CDR2 is YENEEA. CDR3 amino acids: CASSPLAGSYNEQFF. CDR3 bases: TGTGCCAGCAGCCCCCTAGCGGGGTCCTACAATGAGCAGTTCTTC.

The chain links TRBV9 to TRBJ2-3; TRBD1 matches at 11 bases. Trimming removed 0 bases from V and 3 bases from J; junction bases left unmatched: 6. The CDR3 length is 17 residues. CDR1 is SGDLS and CDR2 is YYNGEE in the germline V gene. CDR3 in DNA: TGTGCCAGCAGCGTAGCTCCCGGACAGGGGGCAACAGATACGCAGTATTTT. Amino acid sequence: CASSVAPGQGATDTQYF.

The V and J genes are TRBV27 and TRBJ1-3, with D maybe TRBD1 (6 bases). The CDR3 has 15 amino acids. Germline V gene data show CDR1 as MNHEY and CDR2 as SMNVEV (reference sequence). V was cut by 3 bases and J by 2 bases, with 11 bases left in between. The CDR3 region has the DNA TGTGCCAGCAGTTTTAGGGGGGGGACTGGAAACACCATATATTTT. This sequence encodes CASSFRGGTGNTIYF.

The chain recombines TRBV6-5 with TRBJ1-2; TRBD1 matches 9 bases. V trimming: 5 bases; J trimming: 6 bases; junction bases outside the gene matches: 7. This CDR3 is 14 amino acids long. Per germline, CDR1 MNHEY and CDR2 SVGAGI. This CDR3 is CASSRTGEIDGYTF. DNA of the CDR3: TGTGCCAGCAGTCGGACAGGGGAAATAGATGGCTACACCTTC.

The chain employs TRBV25-1 and TRBJ1-2; 9 bases match TRBD1. The CDR3 is 14 amino acids. The V segment lost 1 base and the J segment 9 bases; nucleotides outside the gene matches: 6. Per the germline V gene, CDR1 is MGHDK and CDR2 is SYGVNS. The CDR3 protein is CASSESVTGGRYTF. CDR3 in DNA: TGTGCCAGCAGTGAATCTGTGACAGGGGGTCGCTACACCTTC.

The rearrangement links TRBV7-2 to TRBJ2-3; TRBD2 aligns across 9 bases. The germline V gene encodes CDR1 SGHTA and CDR2 FQGNSA. V lost 4 bases, J lost 0 bases, and 5 bases stayed unmatched. The CDR3 is 16 residues long. The CDR3 DNA sequence: TGTGCCAGCAGCTCGGGACTAGCTAGGAGCACAGATACGCAGTATTTT. This translates into CASSSGLARSTDTQYF.